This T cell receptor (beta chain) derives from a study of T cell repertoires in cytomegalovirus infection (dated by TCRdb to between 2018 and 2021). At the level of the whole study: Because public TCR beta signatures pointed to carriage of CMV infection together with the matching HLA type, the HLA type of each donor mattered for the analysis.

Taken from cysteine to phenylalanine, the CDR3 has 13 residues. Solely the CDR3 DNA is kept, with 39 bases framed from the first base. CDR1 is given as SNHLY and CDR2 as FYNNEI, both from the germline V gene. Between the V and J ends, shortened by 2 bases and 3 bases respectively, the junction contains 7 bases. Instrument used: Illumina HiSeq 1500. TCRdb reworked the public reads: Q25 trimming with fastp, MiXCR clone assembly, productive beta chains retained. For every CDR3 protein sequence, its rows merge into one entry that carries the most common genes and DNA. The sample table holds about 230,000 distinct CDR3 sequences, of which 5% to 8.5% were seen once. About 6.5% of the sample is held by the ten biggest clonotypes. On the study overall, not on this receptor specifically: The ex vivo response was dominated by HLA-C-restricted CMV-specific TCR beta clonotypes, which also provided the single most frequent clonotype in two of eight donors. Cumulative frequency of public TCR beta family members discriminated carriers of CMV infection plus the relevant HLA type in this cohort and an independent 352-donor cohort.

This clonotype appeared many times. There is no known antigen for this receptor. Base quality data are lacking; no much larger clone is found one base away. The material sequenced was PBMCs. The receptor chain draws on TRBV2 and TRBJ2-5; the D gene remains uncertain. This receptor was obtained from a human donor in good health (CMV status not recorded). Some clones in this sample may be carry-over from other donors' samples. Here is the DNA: TGTGCCAGCAGTGAAAACAGAAAAGAGACCCAGTACTTC. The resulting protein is CASSENRKETQYF.